This is a list of T cell receptor beta chains from one sample in a study. One entry per CDR3 protein results from TCRdb running MiXCR on the 5' RACE reads. The sample has about 46,000 distinct CDR3 sequences; around a quarter are singletons. Sequencing was done on a sample of naive CD4+ T cells sorted from blood. Every receptor here comes from a female donor with breast cancer. The CDR3 runs from the conserved cysteine through the conserved F or W. The order of the fields is D gene, V gene, J gene, clone size, CDR3 protein, CDR3 DNA. D genes are given only for firm matches. Clone size is given for some rows only: seen once, a few or many times, or a class if the clone is expanded.

d_gene: .
v_gene: TRBV7-9
j_gene: TRBJ1-5
abundance: .
CDR3aa: CASSPTGQFNQPQHF
CDR3nt: TGTGCCAGCAGCCCAACAGGACAGTTCAATCAGCCCCAGCATTTT

d_gene: .
v_gene: TRBV27
j_gene: TRBJ2-1
abundance: .
CDR3aa: CASNTGGRSSYNEQFF
CDR3nt: TGTGCCAGCAATACCGGGGGCCGAAGCTCCTACAATGAGCAGTTCTTC

d_gene: .
v_gene: TRBV9
j_gene: TRBJ2-5
abundance: few
CDR3aa: CASSDTVAQETQYF
CDR3nt: TGTGCCAGCAGCGATACCGTAGCCCAAGAGACCCAGTACTTC

d_gene: .
v_gene: TRBV12-3/TRBV12-4
j_gene: TRBJ1-1
abundance: few
CDR3aa: CASSFHRDRYTEAFF
CDR3nt: TGTGCCAGCAGTTTCCACAGGGATAGATACACTGAAGCTTTCTTT

d_gene: .
v_gene: TRBV20-1
j_gene: TRBJ2-5
abundance: few
CDR3aa: CSARDRRPGAETQYF
CDR3nt: TGCAGTGCTAGAGACAGACGGCCTGGGGCTGAGACCCAGTACTTC

d_gene: .
v_gene: TRBV7-2
j_gene: TRBJ1-1
abundance: .
CDR3aa: CASSLRVVTGNTEAFF
CDR3nt: TGTGCCAGCAGCTTAAGGGTTGTGACAGGGAACACTGAAGCTTTCTTT

d_gene: .
v_gene: TRBV6-5
j_gene: TRBJ2-5
abundance: .
CDR3aa: CASSYGAVGVETQYF
CDR3nt: TGTGCCAGCAGTTACGGGGCCGTAGGGGTAGAGACCCAGTACTTC

d_gene: .
v_gene: TRBV12-3/TRBV12-4
j_gene: TRBJ2-5
abundance: .
CDR3aa: CASSFVGSQETQYF
CDR3nt: TGTGCCAGCAGTTTTGTGGGGTCCCAAGAGACCCAGTACTTC

d_gene: TRBD1
v_gene: TRBV9
j_gene: TRBJ2-5
abundance: .
CDR3aa: CASSVTGASFQETQYF
CDR3nt: TGTGCCAGCAGCGTCACAGGGGCGTCATTCCAAGAGACCCAGTACTTC

d_gene: TRBD2
v_gene: TRBV2
j_gene: TRBJ2-1
abundance: .
CDR3aa: CASSVQRGTSGNPKRDNEQFF
CDR3nt: TGTGCCAGCAGTGTCCAGAGGGGGACTAGCGGCAACCCAAAACGCGACAATGAGCAGTTCTTC

d_gene: TRBD1
v_gene: TRBV24-1
j_gene: TRBJ2-1
abundance: .
CDR3aa: CATKPGQGAQVVGNEQFF
CDR3nt: TGTGCCACCAAACCGGGACAGGGGGCCCAGGTCGTGGGCAATGAGCAGTTCTTC

d_gene: .
v_gene: TRBV4-2
j_gene: TRBJ1-1
abundance: medium-sized
CDR3aa: CASSQVLSVQVRNTEAFF
CDR3nt: TGTGCCAGCAGCCAAGTTCTCAGCGTACAGGTCCGGAACACTGAAGCTTTCTTT

d_gene: .
v_gene: TRBV9
j_gene: TRBJ1-2
abundance: few
CDR3aa: CASSSGVAYGYTF
CDR3nt: TGTGCCAGCAGCTCGGGAGTAGCCTATGGCTACACCTTC

d_gene: TRBD1
v_gene: TRBV6-5
j_gene: TRBJ1-2
abundance: .
CDR3aa: CASSPTGMGGYTF
CDR3nt: TGTGCCAGCAGTCCGACAGGGATGGGAGGCTACACCTTC

d_gene: TRBD2
v_gene: TRBV25-1
j_gene: TRBJ2-7
abundance: .
CDR3aa: CAGSDYGSGGYEQYF
CDR3nt: TGTGCCGGCAGTGACTATGGTAGCGGGGGTTACGAGCAGTACTTC

d_gene: TRBD2
v_gene: TRBV24-1
j_gene: TRBJ2-2
abundance: few
CDR3aa: CATSDPGTTYTGELFF
CDR3nt: TGTGCCACCAGTGATCCCGGGACTACCTACACCGGGGAGCTGTTTTTT

d_gene: .
v_gene: TRBV5-1
j_gene: TRBJ1-1
abundance: few
CDR3aa: CASSLDGTIGTEAFF
CDR3nt: TGCGCCAGCAGCTTGGACGGGACTATAGGCACTGAAGCTTTCTTT

d_gene: .
v_gene: TRBV9
j_gene: TRBJ2-3
abundance: few
CDR3aa: CASSVAANTDTQYF
CDR3nt: TGTGCCAGCAGCGTCGCCGCCAACACAGATACGCAGTATTTT

d_gene: .
v_gene: TRBV2
j_gene: TRBJ2-1
abundance: .
CDR3aa: CASRAGGATYNEQFF
CDR3nt: TGTGCCAGCAGGGCTGGGGGCGCCACCTACAATGAGCAGTTCTTC

d_gene: TRBD1
v_gene: TRBV6-6
j_gene: TRBJ2-3
abundance: many
CDR3aa: CASSYQGQVVDTQYF
CDR3nt: TGTGCCAGCAGTTACCAGGGACAGGTGGTGGATACGCAGTATTTT

d_gene: .
v_gene: TRBV30
j_gene: TRBJ2-3
abundance: few
CDR3aa: CASGPLDTQYF
CDR3nt: TGTGCCTCGGGACCTCTGGATACGCAGTATTTT

d_gene: .
v_gene: TRBV9
j_gene: TRBJ1-1
abundance: few
CDR3aa: CASSSGWLTEAFF
CDR3nt: TGTGCCAGCAGCTCAGGGTGGCTCACTGAAGCTTTCTTT

d_gene: .
v_gene: TRBV3-1
j_gene: TRBJ2-5
abundance: .
CDR3aa: CASSQVPVQETQYF
CDR3nt: TGTGCCAGCAGCCAAGTCCCAGTCCAAGAGACCCAGTACTTC

d_gene: .
v_gene: TRBV5-1
j_gene: TRBJ1-3
abundance: .
CDR3aa: CASSSDTVNSGNTIYF
CDR3nt: TGCGCCAGCAGCTCGGATACTGTTAACTCTGGAAACACCATATATTTT

d_gene: TRBD2
v_gene: TRBV29-1
j_gene: TRBJ2-1
abundance: many
CDR3aa: CSVAKSSGSGEQFF
CDR3nt: TGCAGCGTTGCGAAGTCTAGCGGGAGCGGTGAGCAGTTCTTC

d_gene: TRBD1
v_gene: TRBV6-5
j_gene: TRBJ1-6
abundance: few
CDR3aa: CASSYSRPRTGTDSPLHF
CDR3nt: TGTGCCAGCAGTTACTCCCGACCTCGGACAGGGACCGATTCACCCCTCCACTTT

d_gene: .
v_gene: TRBV5-1
j_gene: TRBJ1-5
abundance: .
CDR3aa: CASSFGTNQPQHF
CDR3nt: TGCGCCAGCAGCTTTGGAACCAATCAGCCCCAGCATTTT

d_gene: .
v_gene: TRBV5-6
j_gene: TRBJ1-3
abundance: many
CDR3aa: CASSLGKNTIYF
CDR3nt: TGTGCCAGCAGCTTGGGGAAGAACACCATATATTTT

d_gene: .
v_gene: TRBV5-1
j_gene: TRBJ2-5
abundance: many
CDR3aa: CASSLQGRKEETQYF
CDR3nt: TGCGCCAGCAGCCTACAGGGGAGGAAAGAAGAGACCCAGTACTTC

d_gene: TRBD2
v_gene: TRBV7-3
j_gene: TRBJ2-7
abundance: .
CDR3aa: CASSRSGRSHDEQYF
CDR3nt: TGTGCCAGCAGCCGAAGCGGGAGGTCTCACGACGAGCAGTACTTC

d_gene: .
v_gene: TRBV12-3/TRBV12-4
j_gene: TRBJ2-5
abundance: few
CDR3aa: CASGWRASETQYF
CDR3nt: TGTGCCAGCGGTTGGAGGGCCTCAGAGACCCAGTACTTC

d_gene: .
v_gene: TRBV6-2/TRBV6-3
j_gene: TRBJ2-1
abundance: .
CDR3aa: CASSYVRRQSSYNEQFF
CDR3nt: TGTGCCAGCAGTTACGTCAGGCGACAGAGCTCCTACAATGAGCAGTTCTTC

d_gene: .
v_gene: TRBV6-2/TRBV6-3
j_gene: TRBJ2-3
abundance: few
CDR3aa: CASSFSGKDTQYF
CDR3nt: TGTGCCAGCAGTTTCTCCGGGAAAGATACGCAGTATTTT

d_gene: .
v_gene: TRBV7-8
j_gene: TRBJ1-2
abundance: many
CDR3aa: CASSRGGADYYGYTF
CDR3nt: TGTGCCAGCAGCCGAGGTGGGGCAGACTACTATGGCTACACCTTC

d_gene: .
v_gene: TRBV7-3
j_gene: TRBJ2-5
abundance: .
CDR3aa: CASSFGGKQETQYF
CDR3nt: TGTGCCAGCAGCTTCGGCGGGAAGCAAGAGACCCAGTACTTC

d_gene: .
v_gene: TRBV12-3/TRBV12-4
j_gene: TRBJ2-4
abundance: few
CDR3aa: CASFSGAKNIQYF
CDR3nt: TGTGCCAGCTTTAGCGGTGCCAAAAACATTCAGTACTTC

d_gene: TRBD2
v_gene: TRBV4-1
j_gene: TRBJ2-5
abundance: few
CDR3aa: CASSKGGLAGTGETQYF
CDR3nt: TGCGCCAGCAGCAAAGGGGGACTAGCGGGAACGGGGGAGACCCAGTACTTC

d_gene: TRBD1
v_gene: TRBV27
j_gene: TRBJ1-1
abundance: few
CDR3aa: CASSLRTGGWERTEAFF
CDR3nt: TGTGCCAGCAGTTTAAGGACAGGGGGCTGGGAGAGGACTGAAGCTTTCTTT

d_gene: .
v_gene: TRBV20-1
j_gene: TRBJ1-6
abundance: few
CDR3aa: CSARVAGLAGSYNSPLHF
CDR3nt: TGCAGTGCTAGAGTGGCAGGGTTGGCAGGGTCCTATAATTCACCCCTCCACTTT

d_gene: TRBD1
v_gene: TRBV4-1
j_gene: TRBJ1-3
abundance: .
CDR3aa: CASSQDRGLGNTIYF
CDR3nt: TGCGCCAGCAGCCAAGACAGGGGGCTTGGAAACACCATATATTTT

d_gene: .
v_gene: TRBV9
j_gene: TRBJ2-3
abundance: few
CDR3aa: CASSASGLGASTDTQYF
CDR3nt: TGTGCCAGCAGCGCCTCGGGTCTGGGGGCATCCACAGATACGCAGTATTTT

d_gene: .
v_gene: TRBV18
j_gene: TRBJ1-1
abundance: .
CDR3aa: CASSPQAIEAFF
CDR3nt: TGTGCCAGCTCACCACAGGCCATCGAAGCTTTCTTT

d_gene: TRBD2
v_gene: TRBV5-1
j_gene: TRBJ2-3
abundance: few
CDR3aa: CASSLRGSGSSTDTQYF
CDR3nt: TGCGCCAGCAGCTTGCGGGGCAGCGGGAGTAGCACAGATACGCAGTATTTT

d_gene: .
v_gene: TRBV12-3/TRBV12-4
j_gene: TRBJ2-6
abundance: .
CDR3aa: CASRPSSKANVLTF
CDR3nt: TGTGCCAGCAGGCCCAGCTCTAAGGCCAACGTCCTGACTTTC

d_gene: .
v_gene: TRBV20-1
j_gene: TRBJ2-7
abundance: .
CDR3aa: CSARRGGSSYEQYF
CDR3nt: TGCAGTGCTAGAAGGGGGGGTAGCTCCTACGAGCAGTACTTC

d_gene: .
v_gene: TRBV5-1
j_gene: TRBJ2-5
abundance: .
CDR3aa: CASSPNQETQYF
CDR3nt: TGCGCCAGCAGCCCAAACCAAGAGACCCAGTACTTC

d_gene: .
v_gene: TRBV4-3
j_gene: TRBJ2-6
abundance: .
CDR3aa: CASSQAHLSQGANVLTF
CDR3nt: TGCGCCAGCAGCCAAGCCCACCTGAGTCAGGGGGCCAACGTCCTGACTTTC

d_gene: .
v_gene: TRBV5-1
j_gene: TRBJ1-1
abundance: medium-sized
CDR3aa: CASTDPGRGTEAFF
CDR3nt: TGCGCCAGCACGGATCCCGGGAGGGGCACTGAAGCTTTCTTT

d_gene: TRBD1
v_gene: TRBV5-1
j_gene: TRBJ2-3
abundance: .
CDR3aa: CASSYGQGSFSSTDTQYF
CDR3nt: TGCGCCAGCAGCTACGGACAGGGATCTTTTTCTAGCACAGATACGCAGTATTTT

d_gene: TRBD1
v_gene: TRBV6-1
j_gene: TRBJ1-2
abundance: .
CDR3aa: CASNPDRGYGYTF
CDR3nt: TGTGCCAGCAATCCAGACAGGGGCTATGGCTACACCTTC

d_gene: .
v_gene: TRBV4-1
j_gene: TRBJ1-5
abundance: few
CDR3aa: CASSQEVAGNQPQHF
CDR3nt: TGCGCCAGCAGCCAAGAGGTCGCAGGCAATCAGCCCCAGCATTTT

d_gene: .
v_gene: TRBV29-1
j_gene: TRBJ2-2
abundance: .
CDR3aa: CSVGAPGTGELFF
CDR3nt: TGCAGCGTTGGCGCACCAGGGACCGGGGAGCTGTTTTTT

d_gene: .
v_gene: TRBV7-9
j_gene: TRBJ2-1
abundance: .
CDR3aa: CASSPPGAGTNEQFF
CDR3nt: TGTGCCAGCAGCCCACCCGGTGCAGGAACCAATGAGCAGTTCTTC

d_gene: .
v_gene: TRBV5-1
j_gene: TRBJ2-5
abundance: many
CDR3aa: CASSMTSAQETQYF
CDR3nt: TGCGCCAGCAGCATGACTAGTGCACAAGAGACCCAGTACTTC

d_gene: .
v_gene: TRBV20-1
j_gene: TRBJ2-1
abundance: few
CDR3aa: CSARGAPGYNEQFF
CDR3nt: TGCAGTGCTAGGGGAGCCCCGGGCTACAATGAGCAGTTCTTC

d_gene: .
v_gene: TRBV5-1
j_gene: TRBJ2-7
abundance: few
CDR3aa: CASSPRDASADEQYF
CDR3nt: TGCGCCAGCAGCCCTAGGGACGCTTCAGCCGACGAGCAGTACTTC

d_gene: .
v_gene: TRBV7-8
j_gene: TRBJ2-1
abundance: .
CDR3aa: CASSNQAEGHRNEQFF
CDR3nt: TGTGCCAGCAGCAACCAAGCGGAAGGCCATAGGAATGAGCAGTTCTTC

d_gene: .
v_gene: TRBV29-1
j_gene: TRBJ1-2
abundance: .
CDR3aa: CSVDRGHYGYTF
CDR3nt: TGCAGCGTTGACAGGGGTCACTATGGCTACACCTTC

d_gene: .
v_gene: TRBV19
j_gene: TRBJ2-1
abundance: once
CDR3aa: CASSIPRGSSYNEQFF
CDR3nt: TGTGCCAGTAGTATACCGAGGGGCAGCTCCTACAATGAGCAGTTCTTC

d_gene: .
v_gene: TRBV5-1
j_gene: TRBJ1-2
abundance: .
CDR3aa: CASSLEAQSYGYTF
CDR3nt: TGCGCCAGCAGCTTGGAAGCACAGAGCTATGGCTACACCTTC